The 19 T cell receptor beta chains listed next were all sequenced from one sample in a study of cytomegalovirus exposure and HLA in healthy donors. Measured with immunoSEQ multiplex PCR; TCRdb has only the in-frame clones, and not every one. The top ten clones hold 3% to 4% of a sample with about 73,000 clones, 90% to 95% of them seen once. Input material: PBMCs. The source is a man between 18 and 35 years old in good health and CMV-seronegative.

The genes are TRBV7-9 and TRBJ2-5, with unresolved D. This CDR3 has 13 residues. Germline-derived CDR1 and CDR2 are SEHNR and FQNEAQ (reference sequence). V was clipped by 3 bases and J by 5 bases, with 10 bases between them. The CDR3 spells CASSFSPPETQYF. CDR3 in DNA: TGTGCCAGCAGCTTTTCTCCCCCGGAGACCCAGTACTTC.

The rearrangement joins TRBV27 to TRBJ1-1, with D possibly TRBD1 on 5 matching bases. V was shortened by 5 bases and J by 5 bases, with 6 bases between the two germline ends. Germline CDR1 reads MNHEY; CDR2 reads SMNVEV (reference sequence). The CDR3 consists of 11 residues. The CDR3: CASSKGTEAFF. The CDR3 bases are TGTGCCAGCAGTAAGGGGACTGAAGCTTTCTTT.

This chain joins TRBV11-2 and TRBJ2-7, with TRBD1 as a possible D gene (6 bases). This CDR3 comprises 17 residues. Trimming took 3 bases from V and 2 from J, leaving 20 bases between them. The germline V gene encodes CDR1 SGHAT and CDR2 FQNNGV. The CDR3 protein is CASSLRPLTGQTYEQYF. In DNA, the CDR3 is TGTGCCAGCAGCTTGCGCCCCTTGACAGGACAAACCTACGAGCAGTACTTC. Based on the CDR3 plus reference TRBV11-2 and TRBJ2-7, the full variable domain is EAGVAQSPRYKIIEKRQSVAFWCNPISGHATLYWYQQILGQGPKLLIQFQNNGVVDDSQLPKDRFSAERLKGVDSTLKIQPAKLEDSAVYLCASSLRPLTGQTYEQYFGPGTRLTVT.

The chain couples TRBV30 to TRBJ1-1, with D uncertain. There are 12 residues in the CDR3. CDR1 and CDR2 (germline): GTSNPN, SVGIG (reference sequence). Trimming cost V 1 base and J 8 bases, with 11 bases left between them. CDR3 sequence: CAWSAHAGEAFF. CDR3 coding DNA: TGTGCCTGGAGTGCCCACGCGGGGGAAGCTTTCTTT.

The chain is built from TRBV6-5 and TRBJ1-3; D call uncertain. Trimming pared 5 bases from V and 5 bases from J, leaving 13 bases between. Germline assignment: CDR1 MNHEY and CDR2 SVGAGI. The CDR3 runs to 14 residues. In DNA form, the CDR3 reads TGTGCCAGCAGTGCCAGGCTCAGTCGAAACACCATATATTTT. Protein product: CASSARLSRNTIYF.

This chain connects TRBV28 to TRBJ2-4, with D perhaps matching TRBD1 (6 bases). The germline CDR1 and CDR2 sequences are MDHEN and SYDVKM. Trimming shortened V by 5 bases and J by 0 bases, and 26 bases separated the two germline ends. This CDR3 is 20 amino acids long. DNA of the CDR3: TGTGCCAGCAGTCCGACCGAGACAGGATTCCAATTTCTAGCCAAAAACATTCAGTACTTC. This gives the protein CASSPTETGFQFLAKNIQYF.

In its sample, this clone was seen once. CDR3 DNA sequence: TGTGCCAGCCTTATATCGGGGATAAGCTCCTACGAGCAGTACTTC. It encodes CASLISGISSYEQYF. The V call is TRBV2, the J call TRBJ2-7; D perhaps matches TRBD2 (5 bases). Germline CDR1 SNHLY, CDR2 FYNNEI. V was pared by 8 bases and J by 0 bases, with 17 bases between. The length of the CDR3 is 15 residues.

The J gene is TRBJ1-2, the V gene TRBV4-2; TRBD1 aligns across 7 bases. Trimming took 0 bases from V and 8 from J; bases not matched to a gene: 9. Germline V gives CDR1 LGHNA, CDR2 YNFKEQ. This CDR3 is built from 15 residues. The CDR3 sequence is CASSQDRHSQGGYTF. The CDR3, as DNA: TGTGCCAGCAGCCAAGATCGGCACTCACAGGGGGGCTACACCTTC.

This clone was recorded only once. The rearrangement joins TRBV2 to TRBJ1-2, with a weak D call TRBD1 (5 bases). The CDR3 extends over 13 amino acids. CDR1 and CDR2 (germline): SNHLY, FYNNEI. V lost 5 bases, J lost 2 bases, and 9 bases lay in between. The CDR3 here is CASSTTENYGYTF. The CDR3 DNA reads TGTGCCAGCAGTACGACAGAGAACTATGGCTACACCTTC.

The chain recombines TRBV2 with TRBJ1-5; a weak D match, TRBD1 (5 bases). Per the germline V gene, CDR1 is SNHLY and CDR2 is FYNNEI. Between the trimmed V and J ends, which lost 7 bases and 7 bases, there was a span of 17 bases. The CDR3 runs 14 residues. The CDR3 nucleotides read TGTGCCAGCAATCGAGCCAGGGTGGACCAGCCCCAGCATTTT. It yields the protein CASNRARVDQPQHF.

The chain recombines TRBV11-3 with TRBJ2-2; D gene unclear. Germline assignment: CDR1 SGHNT and CDR2 YENEEA. The CDR3 loop spans 12 amino acids. Trimming pared 0 bases from V and 8 bases from J, leaving 4 bases between. CDR3 bases: TGTGCCAGCAGCTTAGAAACTGGGGAGCTGTTTTTT. Residues: CASSLETGELFF. The variable domain in full, with the rest retrieved from reference TRBV11-3 and TRBJ2-2, is EAGVVQSPRYKIIEKKQPVAFWCNPISGHNTLYWYLQNLGQGPELLIRYENEEAVDDSQLPKDRFSAERLKGVDSTLKIQPAELGDSAVYLCASSLETGELFFGEGSRLTVL.

V gene TRBV28 combines with J gene TRBJ1-4; 7 nucleotides line up with TRBD1. This CDR3 has 15 residues. V shed 3 bases and J 6 bases; nucleotides not matched to a gene: 7. Germline CDR1 and CDR2: MDHEN and SYDVKM. The CDR3 region is CASSFSTGWDEKLFF. The CDR3 nucleotides are TGTGCCAGCAGTTTCTCGACAGGGTGGGATGAAAAACTGTTTTTT.

The chain has TRBV5-4 and TRBJ2-3; TRBD2 aligns across 12 bases. V shed 4 bases and J 0 bases; nucleotides not matched to a gene: 12. This CDR3 comprises 19 residues. Germline V gives CDR1 SGHNT, CDR2 YYREEE (reference sequence). Written as DNA, the CDR3 is TGTGCCAGCAGCCCCCGGGTACTAGCGGGGGGCATTAGCACAGATACGCAGTATTTT. As protein: CASSPRVLAGGISTDTQYF.

V usage is TRBV6-6 and J usage is TRBJ1-1, with D hard to call. CDR1 and CDR2 from the germline V gene are MNHNY and SVGAGI (reference sequence). The CDR3 has 13 amino acids. CDR3 loop: CVGLDQMNTEAFF. The CDR3 region has the DNA TGTGTAGGTCTAGACCAAATGAACACTGAAGCTTTCTTT.

The V gene is TRBV27, the J gene TRBJ1-1, with 9 bases matching TRBD1. V lost 6 bases to trimming and J lost 6 bases; unmatched junction nucleotides: 5. CDR3 length equals 13 residues. Germline V CDR1 and CDR2: MNHEY, SMNVEV (reference sequence). The CDR3 DNA follows: TGTGCCAGCAGCCGGGACAGGGATGCTGAAGCTTTCTTT. Residues: CASSRDRDAEAFF.

This rearrangement joins TRBV2 to TRBJ2-3; D remains unclear. Trimming shortened V by 9 bases and J by 6 bases, and 7 bases separated the two germline ends. The CDR3 contains 10 residues. Germline CDR1 SNHLY, CDR2 FYNNEI. The CDR3 DNA reads TGTGCCAGTCTAATGGATACGCAGTATTTT. This codes for CASLMDTQYF. Full variable domain (outside the CDR3, taken from reference TRBV2 and TRBJ2-3): EPEVTQTPSHQVTQMGQEVILRCVPISNHLYFYWYRQILGQKVEFLVSFYNNEISEKSEIFDDQFSVERPDGSNFTLKIRSTKLEDSAMYFCASLMDTQYFGPGTRLTVL.

The CDR3 here is CAISDKTESYEQYF. The DNA for the CDR3 is TGTGCCATCAGTGACAAGACGGAGTCCTACGAGCAGTACTTC. The chain is built from TRBV10-3 and TRBJ2-7; no firm D call. V was shortened by 3 bases and J by 1 base, with 10 bases between the two germline ends. Germline loops: CDR1 ENHRY, CDR2 SYGVKD. CDR3 length: 14 amino acids.

This rearrangement joins TRBV9 to TRBJ1-2; D uncertain. Per the germline V gene, CDR1 is SGDLS and CDR2 is YYNGEE. V lost 2 bases to trimming and J lost 7 bases, with 12 bases between them. The CDR3 is 13 residues long. The CDR3 DNA follows: TGTGCCAGCAGCGTCGGGGAAGGGCTTGGCTACACCTTC. This encodes CASSVGEGLGYTF.

V is TRBV5-5 and J is TRBJ1-5, with a possible D match to TRBD1 (6 bases). Trimming cost V 0 bases and J 0 bases, with 16 bases left between them. This CDR3 contains 18 residues. Per the germline V gene, CDR1 is SGHKS and CDR2 is YYEKEE (reference sequence). CDR3 DNA sequence: TGTGCCAGCAGCTTGGGAGTTTCAGGGGCCAATAGCAATCAGCCCCAGCATTTT. Translated, it gives CASSLGVSGANSNQPQHF.